The 2 T cell receptor beta chains presented below share a single source sample, sequenced in a study of T-cell reconstitution after alpha-beta-depleted transplantation in children (TCRdb year 2016). Taken with the paper, the label for treatment or condition translates to: allogeneic hematopoietic cell transplantation with graft depleted of TCRalphabeta T cells and CD19 B cells. Library method: PCR. The reads were generated on an Illumina HiSeq 2500. TCR library preparation used molecular barcoding, with unique molecular identifiers applied to normalize quantification of the TCRbeta repertoire. The public reads were reprocessed in TCRdb via fastp at Q25 and MiXCR, keeping in-frame beta chains. Rows are combined by CDR3 protein, so each entry shows the most common genes and DNA. Here the sample has hundreds of thousands of distinct CDR3 sequences; approximately 14% occur a single time. 0.79% of the sample goes to the ten largest clones.

Material: PBMCs, obtained before TCRalphabeta/CD19-depleted stem cell transplant. These receptors were taken from a girl aged 2 to 9 with congenital amegakaryocytic thrombocytopenia, due to receive a stem cell transplant.

The gene calls are TRBV4-1 and TRBJ2-3; TRBD2 matches at 10 bases. J lost 5 bases, V lost 0 bases, and 5 bases had no gene match. Germline V lookup: CDR1 MGHRA, CDR2 YSYEKL. This CDR3 contains 16 residues. The CDR3 protein is CASSQEVGLARDTQYF. CDR3 DNA: TGCGCCAGCAGCCAAGAGGTGGGACTAGCGAGAGATACGCAGTATTTT.

This clonotype was seen many times. The rearrangement joins TRBV7-9 to TRBJ1-1; no definite D call. The CDR3 extends over 15 amino acids. V was clipped by 0 bases and J by 3 bases, with 11 bases between them. CDR1 SEHNR and CDR2 FQNEAQ come from the germline V gene (reference sequence). CDR3 in amino acids: CASSLALGSDTEAFF. In DNA, the CDR3 is TGTGCCAGCAGCTTAGCGTTGGGTTCGGACACTGAAGCTTTCTTT.